A single sample is the source of the 25 T cell receptor beta chains below, sequenced in a study of blood T cell repertoires in COVID-19. Generated by immunoSEQ multiplex PCR, the TCRdb table keeps only in-frame clones and is missing some. The sample records over 150,000 clones, 80% to 85% being singletons. The sample was peripheral blood. Receptors originate from a woman aged 55-75 years with acute or convalescent COVID-19.

This chain links TRBV16 with TRBJ1-5, with D possibly TRBD1 on 5 matching bases. The CDR3 contains 16 residues. Germline-derived CDR1 and CDR2 are KGHSY and FQNENV. Trimming took 7 bases from V and 0 from J, leaving 16 bases between them. Here the CDR3 reads CASTLAGPNSNQPQHF. CDR3 in DNA: TGTGCCAGCACCCTCGCGGGACCTAATAGCAATCAGCCCCAGCATTTT. The full variable domain, rest sourced from reference TRBV16 and TRBJ1-5, is GEEVAQTPKHLVRGEGQKAKLYCAPIKGHSYVFWYQQVLKNEFKFLISFQNENVFDETGMPKERFSAKCLPNSPCSLEIQATKLEDSAVYFCASTLAGPNSNQPQHFGDGTRLSIL.

This clone was detected a few times. This chain uses TRBV19 with TRBJ1-1; a weak D match, TRBD1 (5 bases). The ends were cut back, 5 bases at V and 0 bases at J, with 10 bases in the middle. The CDR3 runs 14 residues. Germline V gene sequence: CDR1 LNHDA, CDR2 SQIVND (reference sequence). For the CDR3, the DNA is TGTGCCAGTAGTCCCGGGACTTTGAACACTGAAGCTTTCTTT. This translates into CASSPGTLNTEAFF.

The chain is built from TRBV7-6 and TRBJ1-2; the D is unclear. V was clipped by 1 base and J by 7 bases, with 7 bases between them. The CDR3 runs to 12 residues. Germline V gene sequence: CDR1 SGHVS, CDR2 FNYEAQ. The CDR3 DNA follows: TGTGCCAGCAGCTTAGGTGCGGGTGGCTACACCTTC. Translation gives CASSLGAGGYTF.

This clone was seen once. The rearrangement joins TRBV29-1 to TRBJ1-5; 7 bases match TRBD1. Unmatched junction bases numbered 5, after V lost 6 bases and J lost 3 bases. The CDR3 totals 13 residues. From germline, CDR1 is SQVTM and CDR2 ANQGSEA. CDR3 sequence reads: CSVADRANQPQHF. CDR3 nucleotides: TGCAGCGTCGCCGACAGGGCCAATCAGCCCCAGCATTTT.

The V gene is TRBV27, the J gene TRBJ1-5; D gene uncertain. Germline V CDR1 and CDR2: MNHEY, SMNVEV (reference sequence). The CDR3 is made up of 14 amino acids. Trimming took 4 bases from V and 2 from J, leaving 9 bases between them. The CDR3 region is CASSSLMGNQPQHF. In DNA, the CDR3 is TGTGCCAGCAGTTCCCTAATGGGCAATCAGCCCCAGCATTTT.

The V gene is TRBV7-2, the J gene TRBJ2-2; D may be TRBD1 (5 bases). CDR3 length: 15 amino acids. The V gene's germline CDR1 is SGHTA and CDR2 FQGNSA. V shed 2 bases and J shed 1 base, with 8 bases lying between them. CDR3 in amino acids: CASSLHTGNTGELFF. CDR3 in DNA: TGTGCCAGCAGCTTACACACAGGGAACACCGGGGAGCTGTTTTTT.

This clone has just a few counts. The CDR3 DNA is TGTGCCAGCAGCTTACCGGGACAGTCCTACAATGAGCAGTTCTTC. Translated: CASSLPGQSYNEQFF. The chain carries TRBV7-3 and TRBJ2-1; 7 bases fit TRBD1. Germline lookup yields CDR1 SGHTA and CDR2 FQGTGA. The V segment lost 2 bases and the J segment 1 base; nucleotides outside the gene matches: 2. This CDR3 has 15 amino acids.

The gene calls are TRBV28 and TRBJ1-2; D is perhaps TRBD1 (6 bases). The CDR3 length is 15 residues. Germline V gene sequence: CDR1 MDHEN, CDR2 SYDVKM. The ends were cut back, 5 bases at V and 4 bases at J, with 17 bases in the middle. For the CDR3, the DNA is TGTGCCAGCAGTCCAGGGGCAGGGAGAATCTATGGCTACACCTTC. This translates into CASSPGAGRIYGYTF.

The chain links TRBV9 to TRBJ1-6; D is perhaps TRBD1 (5 bases). The ends were cut back, 2 bases at V and 6 bases at J, with 12 bases in the middle. The germline V gene has CDR1 SGDLS and CDR2 YYNGEE. There are 15 residues in the CDR3. Here the CDR3 DNA reads TGTGCCAGCAGCGTCGACAGCCGTTCTAATTCACCCCTCCACTTT. Its translation: CASSVDSRSNSPLHF.

The chain carries TRBV6-2 or TRBV6-3 and TRBJ2-7; TRBD1 matches at 7 bases. This CDR3 comprises 14 residues. V lost 2 bases and J lost 3; bases outside the gene matches: 4. In germline, CDR1 is MNHEY, CDR2 SVGEGT. The CDR3 protein is CASSYGTVGYEQYF. Written as DNA, the CDR3 is TGTGCCAGCAGTTACGGGACAGTGGGCTACGAGCAGTACTTC.

This clone was picked up one time. V usage is TRBV5-6 and J usage is TRBJ2-2; a possible D gene is TRBD1 (6 bases). V lost 0 bases to trimming and J lost 4 bases, with 10 bases between them. CDR1 is SGHDT, CDR2 YYEEEE, per germline. The CDR3 covers 15 residues. CDR3 amino acids: CASSLGGQGTGELFF. DNA for the CDR3: TGTGCCAGCAGCTTGGGGGGGCAGGGCACCGGGGAGCTGTTTTTT. Full variable domain (outside the CDR3, taken from reference TRBV5-6 and TRBJ2-2): DAGVTQSPTHLIKTRGQQVTLRCSPKSGHDTVSWYQQALGQGPQFIFQYYEEEERQRGNFPDRFSGHQFPNYSSELNVNALLLGDSALYLCASSLGGQGTGELFFGEGSRLTVL.

V usage is TRBV19 and J usage is TRBJ1-3; a weak D match, TRBD1 (5 bases). Per the germline V gene, CDR1 is LNHDA and CDR2 is SQIVND (reference sequence). Deletions cut 2 bases from V and 2 bases from J, with 10 bases between. The CDR3 has 15 residues. CDR3 region: CASSISRDAGNTIYF. The DNA of the CDR3 is TGTGCCAGTAGTATAAGCAGGGATGCTGGAAACACCATATATTTT.

The rearrangement links TRBV18 to TRBJ2-7, with D tentatively TRBD1 (7 bases). The CDR3 consists of 15 residues. CDR1 is KGHSH and CDR2 is LQKENI in the germline V gene. V was cut by 3 bases and J by 2 bases, with 14 bases left in between. The CDR3 nucleotides read TGTGCCAGCTCACCTGGGCCAGGGGGGACCTACGAGCAGTACTTC. Translation: CASSPGPGGTYEQYF.

This chain connects TRBV19 to TRBJ1-1; the D gene is possibly TRBD1 (5 bases). Germline CDR1 and CDR2: LNHDA and SQIVND (reference sequence). V was trimmed by 5 bases and J by 11 bases, leaving 18 bases between them. This CDR3 has 13 residues. As DNA, the CDR3 is TGTGCCAGTAGTGACAGCCTCTCTTCTTCCGCTTTCTTT. Residues: CASSDSLSSSAFF.

The CDR3 region is CASSAGGYSSYNEQFF. The CDR3 DNA reads TGTGCCAGCAGCGCGGGGGGCTATAGCTCCTACAATGAGCAGTTCTTC. The chain joins TRBV7-2 to TRBJ2-1, with 8 bases identical to TRBD2. CDR1 and CDR2 from the germline V gene are SGHTA and FQGNSA. The junction had 6 bases not matched to a gene; V was cut back by 5 bases and J by 0 bases. The CDR3 sequence is 16 residues long.

This chain uses TRBV6-6 with TRBJ1-4; D not certain. This CDR3 spans 14 amino acids. From germline, CDR1 is MNHNY and CDR2 SVGAGI (reference sequence). Trimming pared 4 bases from V and 8 bases from J, leaving 14 bases between. CDR3 DNA sequence: TGTGCCAGCAGTTCGGACCCCGAGCGGGAAAAACTGTTTTTT. It yields the protein CASSSDPEREKLFF.

V gene TRBV6-5 combines with J gene TRBJ2-5; 7 nucleotides match TRBD2. CDR1 and CDR2 from the germline V gene are MNHEY and SVGAGI. The trim removed 0 bases at V and 2 bases at J, leaving 3 bases unmatched. The CDR3 contains 15 residues. The CDR3 spells CASSYSSGEQETQYF. CDR3 bases: TGTGCCAGCAGTTACTCGAGCGGGGAGCAAGAGACCCAGTACTTC.

Here the CDR3 reads CASSHGQGYYEQYF. CDR3 in DNA: TGTGCCAGCAGCCACGGACAGGGATACTACGAGCAGTACTTC. The chain has TRBV4-2 and TRBJ2-7; TRBD1 agrees at 8 bases. The CDR3 extends over 14 amino acids. V trimming: 3 bases; J trimming: 3 bases; junction bases outside the gene matches: 4. The germline V gene has CDR1 LGHNA and CDR2 YNFKEQ.

The chain has TRBV5-4 and TRBJ1-2, with TRBD1 matching 10 bases. J lost 8 bases, V lost 3 bases, and 7 bases had no gene match. Looked up from germline, CDR1 is SGHNT and CDR2 is YYREEE (reference sequence). This CDR3 comprises 14 residues. CDR3 coding DNA: TGTGCCAGCAGCTATACTGACAGGGGGCAAGGCTACACCTTC. This encodes CASSYTDRGQGYTF.

This clone showed up just a few times. CDR3 in amino acids: CASSQDWGVNQPQHF. The DNA for the CDR3 is TGCGCCAGCAGCCAAGATTGGGGGGTCAATCAGCCCCAGCATTTT. The chain carries TRBV4-3 and TRBJ1-5, with D tentatively TRBD1 (5 bases). This CDR3 is built from 15 residues. Between the trimmed V and J ends, which lost 0 bases and 3 bases, there was a span of 9 bases. The germline gives CDR1 LGHNA, CDR2 YSLEER.

The rearrangement uses TRBV9 and TRBJ2-7; D remains unclear. The germline CDR1 and CDR2 sequences are SGDLS and YYNGEE. With 0 bases removed from V and 5 bases from J, the gap between germline ends came to 6 bases. The CDR3 contains 12 residues. CDR3 nucleotides: TGTGCCAGCAGCGTAGGTGGCAACGAGCAGTACTTC. Protein product: CASSVGGNEQYF.

This clone was found a few times. This chain uses TRBV27 with TRBJ2-3, with TRBD2 matching 11 bases. Germline V gene lookup returns CDR1 MNHEY and CDR2 SMNVEV (reference sequence). CDR3 size: 15 residues. J lost 3 bases, V lost 2 bases, and 1 base had no gene match. The CDR3 protein is CASSLPSGGTDTQYF. CDR3 nucleotides: TGTGCCAGCAGTTTACCTAGCGGGGGGACAGATACGCAGTATTTT.

This clone was observed a few times. The rearrangement uses TRBV4-1 and TRBJ2-3, with D tentatively TRBD2 (5 bases). Per germline, CDR1 MGHRA and CDR2 YSYEKL. The CDR3 sequence is 15 residues long. V was trimmed by 4 bases and J by 6 bases, leaving 17 bases between them. CDR3 amino acids: CASSRTSGKDDTQYF. DNA for the CDR3: TGCGCCAGCAGCCGAACGTCGGGGAAGGACGATACGCAGTATTTT.

V usage is TRBV6-2 or TRBV6-3 and J usage is TRBJ2-2; 9 nucleotides align to TRBD2. The CDR3 is made up of 18 amino acids. Germline lookup yields CDR1 MNHEY and CDR2 SVGEGT. The trim removed 2 bases at V and 5 bases at J, leaving 12 bases unmatched. CDR3 loop: CASSYPTRGGRVTGELFF. The CDR3, as DNA: TGTGCCAGCAGTTACCCGACGCGGGGGGGCAGGGTGACCGGGGAGCTGTTTTTT.

The chain recombines TRBV5-1 with TRBJ2-2; D gene uncertain. Germline CDR1 is SGHRS and CDR2 is YFSETQ. The CDR3 has 15 residues. Trimming removed 0 bases from V and 6 bases from J, with 12 bases in between. This chain's CDR3 is CASSLGNSQAGELFF. The CDR3 DNA sequence: TGCGCCAGCAGCTTGGGCAACAGTCAGGCCGGGGAGCTGTTTTTT.